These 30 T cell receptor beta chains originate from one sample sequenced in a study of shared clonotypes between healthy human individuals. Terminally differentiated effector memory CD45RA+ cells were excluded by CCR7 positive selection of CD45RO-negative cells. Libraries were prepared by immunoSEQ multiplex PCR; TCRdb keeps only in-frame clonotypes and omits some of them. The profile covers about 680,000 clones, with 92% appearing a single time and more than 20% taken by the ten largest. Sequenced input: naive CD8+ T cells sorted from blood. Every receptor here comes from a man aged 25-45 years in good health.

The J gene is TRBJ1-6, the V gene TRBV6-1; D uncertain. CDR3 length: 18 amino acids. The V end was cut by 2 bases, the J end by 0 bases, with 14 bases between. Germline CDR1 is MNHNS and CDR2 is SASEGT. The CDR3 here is CASSEREGKSSYNSPLHF. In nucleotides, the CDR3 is TGTGCCAGCAGTGAAAGGGAAGGAAAGAGCTCCTATAATTCACCCCTCCACTTT.

The CDR3 region has the DNA TGCGCCAGCAGCTTGGTGGTGGGACTAGCGGGAGGGCCTTTGGTGAATGAGCAGTTCTTC. This translates into CASSLVVGLAGGPLVNEQFF. The chain carries TRBV5-1 and TRBJ2-1; 16 bases match TRBD2. CDR1 and CDR2 (germline): SGHRS, YFSETQ. The CDR3 length is 20 residues. With 0 bases clipped from V and 7 bases from J, the junction kept 13 bases outside the gene matches.

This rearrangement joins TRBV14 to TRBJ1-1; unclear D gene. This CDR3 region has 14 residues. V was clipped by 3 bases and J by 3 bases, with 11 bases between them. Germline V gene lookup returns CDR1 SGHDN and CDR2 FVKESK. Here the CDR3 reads CASSHTREYTEAFF. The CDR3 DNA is TGTGCCAGCAGCCATACGCGGGAATACACTGAAGCTTTCTTT. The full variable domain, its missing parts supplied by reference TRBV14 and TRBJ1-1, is EAGVTQFPSHSVIEKGQTVTLRCDPISGHDNLYWYRRVMGKEIKFLLHFVKESKQDESGMPNNRFLAERTGGTYSTLKVQPAELEDSGVYFCASSHTREYTEAFFGQGTRLTVV.

The CDR3 loop reads CASSVDGRNEKLFF. The CDR3 DNA reads as TGTGCCAGCAGCGTCGACGGAAGAAATGAAAAACTGTTTTTT. The V call is TRBV9, the J call TRBJ1-4; no clear D gene. From germline, CDR1 is SGDLS and CDR2 YYNGEE. Trimming removed 2 bases at V and 5 bases at J, with 10 bases between. CDR3 length: 14 amino acids.

The CDR3 is CSSHWRSSTGELFF. CDR3 in DNA: TGCAGCTCTCATTGGAGGAGTAGCACCGGGGAGCTGTTTTTT. V gene TRBV29-1 combines with J gene TRBJ2-2, with a tentative D call TRBD2 (5 bases). The CDR3 runs to 14 residues. Germline V gene sequence: CDR1 SQVTM, CDR2 ANQGSEA. V dropped 8 bases and J dropped 4 bases, with 17 bases sitting between them.

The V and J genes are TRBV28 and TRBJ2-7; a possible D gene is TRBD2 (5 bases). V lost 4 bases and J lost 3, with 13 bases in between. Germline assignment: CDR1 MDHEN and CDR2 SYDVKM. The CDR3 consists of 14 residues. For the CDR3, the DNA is TGTGCCAGCAGTTACCGGGATTTCTACTACGAGCAGTACTTC. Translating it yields CASSYRDFYYEQYF.

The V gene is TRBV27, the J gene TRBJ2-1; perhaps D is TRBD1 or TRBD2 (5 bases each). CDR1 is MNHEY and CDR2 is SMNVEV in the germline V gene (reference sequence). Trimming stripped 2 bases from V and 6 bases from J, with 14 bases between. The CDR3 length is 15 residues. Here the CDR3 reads CASSLRSGTLNEQFF. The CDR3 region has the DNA TGTGCCAGCAGTTTACGGTCCGGGACCCTCAATGAGCAGTTCTTC.

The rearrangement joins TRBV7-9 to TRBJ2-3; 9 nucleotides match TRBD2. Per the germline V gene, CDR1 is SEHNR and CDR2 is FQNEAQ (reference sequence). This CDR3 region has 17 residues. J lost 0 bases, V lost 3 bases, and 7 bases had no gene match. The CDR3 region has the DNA TGTGCCAGCAGCTTCCCCATAGCGGGAGAGAGCACAGATACGCAGTATTTT. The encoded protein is CASSFPIAGESTDTQYF.

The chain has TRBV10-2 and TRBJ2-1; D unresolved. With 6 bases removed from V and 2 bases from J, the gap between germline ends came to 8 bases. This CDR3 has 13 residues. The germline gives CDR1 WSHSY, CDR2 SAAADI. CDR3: CASSLGAYNEQFF. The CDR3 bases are TGCGCCAGCAGCTTGGGCGCCTACAATGAGCAGTTCTTC.

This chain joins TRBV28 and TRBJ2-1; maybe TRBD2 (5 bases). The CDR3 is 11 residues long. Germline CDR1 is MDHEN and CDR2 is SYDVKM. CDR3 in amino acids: CAEGSYNEQFF. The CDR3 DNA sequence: TGTGCAGAGGGATCCTACAATGAGCAGTTCTTC.

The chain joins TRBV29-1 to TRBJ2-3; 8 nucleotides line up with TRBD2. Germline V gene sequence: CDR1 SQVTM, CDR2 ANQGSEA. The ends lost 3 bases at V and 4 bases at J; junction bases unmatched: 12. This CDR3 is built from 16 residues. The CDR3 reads CSVDPSGREFPDTQYF. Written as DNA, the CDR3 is TGCAGCGTTGATCCGAGCGGGAGAGAGTTTCCAGATACGCAGTATTTT.

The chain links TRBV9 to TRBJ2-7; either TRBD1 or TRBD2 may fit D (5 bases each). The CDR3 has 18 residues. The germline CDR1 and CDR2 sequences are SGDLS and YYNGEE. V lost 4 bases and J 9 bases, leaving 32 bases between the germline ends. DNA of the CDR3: TGTGCCAGCAGCCCCACAGGACACGGGGATGCTAGCCTACGAGGGCAGTACTTC. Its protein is CASSPTGHGDASLRGQYF.

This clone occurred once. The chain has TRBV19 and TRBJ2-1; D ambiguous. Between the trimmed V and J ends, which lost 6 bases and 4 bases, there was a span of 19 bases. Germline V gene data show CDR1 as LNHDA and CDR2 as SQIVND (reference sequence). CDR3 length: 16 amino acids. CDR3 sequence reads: CASSIHLARSYNEQFF. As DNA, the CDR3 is TGTGCCAGTAGCATCCACCTGGCTAGATCGTACAATGAGCAGTTCTTC.

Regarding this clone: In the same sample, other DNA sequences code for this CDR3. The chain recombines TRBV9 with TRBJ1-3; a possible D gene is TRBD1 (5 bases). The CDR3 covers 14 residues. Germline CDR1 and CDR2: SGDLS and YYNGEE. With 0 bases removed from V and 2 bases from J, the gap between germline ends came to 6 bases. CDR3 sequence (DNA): TGTGCCAGCAGCGTAGTAGGGGCTGGAAACACCATATATTTT. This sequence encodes CASSVVGAGNTIYF.

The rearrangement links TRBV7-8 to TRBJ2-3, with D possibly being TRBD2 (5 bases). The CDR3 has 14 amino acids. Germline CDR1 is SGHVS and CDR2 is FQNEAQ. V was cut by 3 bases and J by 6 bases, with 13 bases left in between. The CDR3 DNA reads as TGTGCCAGCAGCTTGGCCCCTGGGGAGGATACGCAGTATTTT. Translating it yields CASSLAPGEDTQYF.

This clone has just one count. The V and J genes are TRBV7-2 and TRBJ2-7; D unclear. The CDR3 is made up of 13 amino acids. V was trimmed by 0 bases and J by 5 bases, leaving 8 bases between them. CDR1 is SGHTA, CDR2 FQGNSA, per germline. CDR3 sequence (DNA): TGTGCCAGCAGCTTAGCCCCCGAAAACGAGCAGTACTTC. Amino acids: CASSLAPENEQYF.

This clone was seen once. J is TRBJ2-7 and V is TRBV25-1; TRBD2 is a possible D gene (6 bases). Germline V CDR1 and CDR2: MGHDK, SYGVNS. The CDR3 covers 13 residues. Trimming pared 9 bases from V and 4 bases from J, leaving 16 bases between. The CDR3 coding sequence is TGTGCCAGTTCTATGGGGGGTGGATACGAGCAGTACTTC. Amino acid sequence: CASSMGGGYEQYF.

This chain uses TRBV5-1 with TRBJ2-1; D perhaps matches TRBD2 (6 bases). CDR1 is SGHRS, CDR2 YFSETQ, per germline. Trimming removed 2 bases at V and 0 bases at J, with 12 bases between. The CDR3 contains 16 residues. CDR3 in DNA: TGCGCCAGCAGCTTCTCGGGAGAGCACTCCTACAATGAGCAGTTCTTC. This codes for CASSFSGEHSYNEQFF. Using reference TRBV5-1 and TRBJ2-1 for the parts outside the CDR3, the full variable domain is KAGVTQTPRYLIKTRGQQVTLSCSPISGHRSVSWYQQTPGQGLQFLFEYFSETQRNKGNFPGRFSGRQFSNSRSEMNVSTLELGDSALYLCASSFSGEHSYNEQFFGPGTRLTVL.

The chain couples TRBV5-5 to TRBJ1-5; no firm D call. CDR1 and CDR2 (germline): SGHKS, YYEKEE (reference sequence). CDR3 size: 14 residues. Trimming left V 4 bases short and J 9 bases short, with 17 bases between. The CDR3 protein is CASSLDRGVRPQHF. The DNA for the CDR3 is TGTGCCAGCAGCCTGGACCGGGGAGTCAGGCCCCAGCATTTT.

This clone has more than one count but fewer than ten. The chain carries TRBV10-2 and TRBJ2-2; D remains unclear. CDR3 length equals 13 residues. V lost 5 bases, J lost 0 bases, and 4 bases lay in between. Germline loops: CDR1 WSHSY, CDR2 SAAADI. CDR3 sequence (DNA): TGCGCCAGCAGTACAGCGAACACCGGGGAGCTGTTTTTT. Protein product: CASSTANTGELFF.

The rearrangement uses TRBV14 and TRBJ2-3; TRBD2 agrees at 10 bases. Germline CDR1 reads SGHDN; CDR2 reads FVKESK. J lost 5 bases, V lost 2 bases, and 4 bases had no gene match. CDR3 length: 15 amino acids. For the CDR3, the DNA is TGTGCCAGCAGCCAAACTAGCGGGATTTTAGATACGCAGTATTTT. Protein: CASSQTSGILDTQYF.

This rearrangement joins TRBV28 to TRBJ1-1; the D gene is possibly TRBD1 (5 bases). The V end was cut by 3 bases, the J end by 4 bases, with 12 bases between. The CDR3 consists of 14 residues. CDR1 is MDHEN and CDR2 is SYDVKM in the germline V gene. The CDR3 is CASSFPGLSTEAFF. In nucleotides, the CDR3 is TGTGCCAGCAGTTTCCCGGGACTTAGCACTGAAGCTTTCTTT.

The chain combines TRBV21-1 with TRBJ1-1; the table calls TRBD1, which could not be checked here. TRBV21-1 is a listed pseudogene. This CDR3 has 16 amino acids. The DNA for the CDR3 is TGTGCCAGCAGGGACAGGCGCTACACAATTCGCACTGAAGCTTTCTTT. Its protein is CASRDRRYTIRTEAFF.

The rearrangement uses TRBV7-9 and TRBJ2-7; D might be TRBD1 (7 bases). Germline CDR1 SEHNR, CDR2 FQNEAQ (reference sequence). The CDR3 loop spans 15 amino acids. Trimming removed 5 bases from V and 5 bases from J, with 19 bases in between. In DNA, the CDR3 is TGTGCCAGCAGCCAGAGCACCAGGGGGGTCGACGAGCAGTACTTC. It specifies CASSQSTRGVDEQYF.

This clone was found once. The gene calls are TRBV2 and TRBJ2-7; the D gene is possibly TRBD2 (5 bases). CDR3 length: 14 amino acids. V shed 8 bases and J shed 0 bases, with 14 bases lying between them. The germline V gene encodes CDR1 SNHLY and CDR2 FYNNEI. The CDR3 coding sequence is TGTGCCAGCTTGGGCCTAGCTGACTCCTACGAGCAGTACTTC. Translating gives CASLGLADSYEQYF.

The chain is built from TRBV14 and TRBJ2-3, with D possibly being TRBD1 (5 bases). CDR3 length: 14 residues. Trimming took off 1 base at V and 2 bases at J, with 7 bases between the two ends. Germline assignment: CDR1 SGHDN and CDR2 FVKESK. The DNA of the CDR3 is TGTGCCAGCAGCCAAGCGACAGTCACAGATACGCAGTATTTT. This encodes CASSQATVTDTQYF.

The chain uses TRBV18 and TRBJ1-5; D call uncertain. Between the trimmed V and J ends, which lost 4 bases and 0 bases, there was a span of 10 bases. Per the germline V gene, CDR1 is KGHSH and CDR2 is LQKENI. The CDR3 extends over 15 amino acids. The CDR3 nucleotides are TGTGCCAGCTCACAGTCGGGCGGTAGCAATCAGCCCCAGCATTTT. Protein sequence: CASSQSGGSNQPQHF.

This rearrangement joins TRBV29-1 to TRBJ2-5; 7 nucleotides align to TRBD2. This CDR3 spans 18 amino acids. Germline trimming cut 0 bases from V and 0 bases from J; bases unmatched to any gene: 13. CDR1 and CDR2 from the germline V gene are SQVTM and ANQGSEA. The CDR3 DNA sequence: TGCAGCGTTGAAGATCCGGAGGCGGGAGACCCCCACCAAGAGACCCAGTACTTC. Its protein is CSVEDPEAGDPHQETQYF.

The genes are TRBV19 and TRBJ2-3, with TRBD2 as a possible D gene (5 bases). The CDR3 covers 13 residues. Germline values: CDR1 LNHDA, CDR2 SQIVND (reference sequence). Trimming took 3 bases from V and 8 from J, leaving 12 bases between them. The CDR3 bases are TGTGCCAGTAGTATTTCAGAGGGTGGTACGCAGTATTTT. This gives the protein CASSISEGGTQYF. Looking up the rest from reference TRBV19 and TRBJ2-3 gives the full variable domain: DGGITQSPKYLFRKEGQNVTLSCEQNLNHDAMYWYRQDPGQGLRLIYYSQIVNDFQKGDIAEGYSVSREKKESFPLTVTSAQKNPTAFYLCASSISEGGTQYFGPGTRLTVL.

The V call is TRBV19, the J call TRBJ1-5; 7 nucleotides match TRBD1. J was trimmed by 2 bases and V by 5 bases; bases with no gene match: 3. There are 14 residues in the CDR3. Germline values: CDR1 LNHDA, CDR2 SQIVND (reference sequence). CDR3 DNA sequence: TGTGCCAGTAGTGGAGGGACAGGCAATCAGCCCCAGCATTTT. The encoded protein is CASSGGTGNQPQHF.